The sequence of this T cell receptor beta chain was determined in a study of T cell responses to AZD1222 COVID-19 vaccine (dated by TCRdb to the early 2020s). Context from the whole study: AZD1222 recipients with second doses at about 4 weeks or about 12 weeks were pooled, because spike-specific TCR depth and breadth did not differ between schedules. Trial participants were enrolled by age into 18-55, 56-69 and 70-plus year subgroups, with around 140, 26 and 57 TCR-sequenced participants respectively. TCR sequencing was performed for over 230 trial participants, of whom about 200 were given two doses of AZD1222 and around 25 were given two doses of MenACWY control vaccine. The full study reports these points: No day 14 peak-response samples were available, so repertoires were characterized only after the peak T cell response. The vaccine-associated CD4 TCRs covered the entire spike protein, and the dominant responses fell in regions 160-218 and 743-854. In the small 56-69-year group, the increase in depth fell short of significance, most likely because of low power. Most participants were white British and females outnumbered males, and the authors suggested that clonal diversity may have been underestimated. Reportedly, almost half of the unique spike-specific TCRs recognized epitopes lying outside the regions that are mutated in the B.1.351 and B.1.1.7 variants. Only five or six AZD1222 recipients were SARS-CoV-2 seropositive at baseline, limiting conclusions about previously exposed vaccinees. Spike-specific TCR breadth and depth rose significantly after two AZD1222 doses compared with day 0 and with MenACWY recipients.

The sample holds one count of this clone. No cognate antigen has been identified for it. Base qualities are missing; no much larger clone stands one base away. The CDR3, cysteine through phenylalanine, is 17 amino acids long. The read is trimmed to its CDR3 DNA, 51 bases read in frame from base 1. Trimming takes 5 bases from V and 4 bases from J, and the germline ends sit 24 bases apart. CDR1 and CDR2, looked up from the germline V gene (reference sequence), are MNHEY and SMNVEV. In light of the paper, this sample's time point label describes: baseline before first vaccination. The vaccinee samples were drawn from two UK trials, COV001 and COV002, one of which was a single-blind randomized controlled phase 2/3 trial testing AZD1222 (ChAdOx1 nCoV-19) in healthy adults. For TCRbeta chain sequencing, PBMC samples were collected from trial participants at day 0 and at day 28 after the second dose. The CDR3 regions of human TCRbeta chains were analyzed by immunosequencing. Per the source publication's procedure: TCRs in the repertoires were matched against a reference library of SARS-CoV-2-specific TCRs that had been generated with the MIRA antigen-specificity platform. Breadth was defined as the fraction of unique TCRs that were SARS-CoV-2-associated. Depth was defined as the fraction of total T cells that were SARS-CoV-2-associated. Using the MIRA data, each spike-specific TCR was assigned both to the spike region to which the TCR was reactive and to a CD4 or CD8 class. Log10-transformed breadth and depth values were compared by one-way ANOVA with Sidak's multiple comparisons tests. The table comes from immuneACCESS by way of TCRdb, which keeps in-frame sequences with V and J called. Part of the clones is missing from these tables; in studies checked, under half for an unresolved V gene and the rest for unknown reasons. V and J calls and clone size follow that table, whereas D and trimming were derived from the DNA. For this sample there are about 81,000 clones; about 90% appear just once. About 5% of the sample is taken by the ten largest.

This chain joins TRBV27 to TRBJ2-7, with the identity of the D gene unclear. The starting material was peripheral blood, obtained on day 0 of AZD1222 vaccination. The receptor was isolated from an adult in good health. For the CDR3, the sequence is CASSARTSTNYRYEQYF. In nucleotide form, the sequence is TGTGCCAGCAGTGCCCGCACCTCAACTAACTACCGATACGAGCAGTACTTC.